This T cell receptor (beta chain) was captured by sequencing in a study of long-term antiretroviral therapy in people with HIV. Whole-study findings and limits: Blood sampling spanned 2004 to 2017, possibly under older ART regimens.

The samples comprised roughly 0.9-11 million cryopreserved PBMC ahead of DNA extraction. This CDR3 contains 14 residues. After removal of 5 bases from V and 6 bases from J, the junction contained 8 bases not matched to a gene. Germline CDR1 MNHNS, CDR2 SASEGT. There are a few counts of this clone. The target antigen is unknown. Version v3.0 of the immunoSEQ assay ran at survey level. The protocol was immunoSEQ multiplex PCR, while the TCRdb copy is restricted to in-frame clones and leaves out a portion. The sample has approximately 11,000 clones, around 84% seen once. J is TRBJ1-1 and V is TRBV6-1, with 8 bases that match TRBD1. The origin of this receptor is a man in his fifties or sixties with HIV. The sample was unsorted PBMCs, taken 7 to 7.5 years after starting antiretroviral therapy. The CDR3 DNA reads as TGTGCCAGCAGTCCGACAGGGGAGATTGCTGAAGCTTTCTTT. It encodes CASSPTGEIAEAFF.